The entry below gives a single TCR beta chain sequence along with its context. This sample is drawn from a study of OX40 agonist ivuxolimab in advanced cancers. Study at large: At 0.01 to 10 mg/kg, ivuxolimab was administered intravenously to patients every 2 weeks. Prior anti-PD-1, anti-PD-L1 or anti-CTLA-4 therapy was allowed; 40% to 50% had some.

The CDR3 runs to 14 residues. Germline V gives CDR1 MDHEN, CDR2 SYDVKM. V shed 5 bases and J shed 2 bases, with 12 bases lying between them. Only in-frame clones appear in the TCRdb table, and some are missing; sequencing was by immunoSEQ multiplex PCR. This table has 45,000 to 65,000 clones, less than 95% appearing once. V gene TRBV28 combines with J gene TRBJ2-5; perhaps TRBD1 as D (6 bases). This sequence was found in an adult with an advanced solid tumor such as melanoma, head and neck, liver or kidney cancer. Sequencing used CD4+ or CD8+ T cells sorted from blood, obtained in a trial of the OX40 agonist ivuxolimab. For the CDR3, the DNA is TGTGCCAGCAGTCAGGGGAGATTTCAAGAGACCCAGTACTTC. This translates into CASSQGRFQETQYF.